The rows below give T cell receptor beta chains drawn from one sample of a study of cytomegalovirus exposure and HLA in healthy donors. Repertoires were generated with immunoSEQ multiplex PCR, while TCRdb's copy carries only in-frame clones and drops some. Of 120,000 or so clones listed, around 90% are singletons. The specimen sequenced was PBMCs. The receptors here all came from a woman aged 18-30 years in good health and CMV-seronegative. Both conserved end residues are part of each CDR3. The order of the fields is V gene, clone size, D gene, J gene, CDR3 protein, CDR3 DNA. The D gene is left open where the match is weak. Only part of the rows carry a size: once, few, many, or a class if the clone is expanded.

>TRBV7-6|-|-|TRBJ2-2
CASSLLPLDGGNTGELFF
TGTGCCAGCAGCTTACTTCCCCTTGATGGCGGGAACACCGGGGAGCTGTTTTTT
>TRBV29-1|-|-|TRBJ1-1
CSVAMGGKAFF
TGCAGCGTTGCAATGGGGGGAAAAGCTTTCTTT
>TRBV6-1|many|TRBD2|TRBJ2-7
CASSDRWAGGSSYEQYF
TGTGCCAGCAGTGATAGGTGGGCGGGAGGGTCCTCTTACGAGCAGTACTTC
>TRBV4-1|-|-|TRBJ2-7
CASSQGAWPGSHYEQYF
TGCGCCAGCAGCCAAGGGGCCTGGCCGGGATCCCACTACGAGCAGTACTTC
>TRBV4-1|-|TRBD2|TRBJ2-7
CASSQVAPSPGTSYEQYF
TGCGCCAGCAGCCAAGTTGCCCCAAGCCCCGGGACTAGCTACGAGCAGTACTTC
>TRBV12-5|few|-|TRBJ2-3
CASGFGEVAQYF
TGTGCTAGTGGTTTTGGTGAGGTCGCGCAGTATTTT
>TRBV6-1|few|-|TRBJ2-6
CASDNRGFGANVLTF
TGTGCCAGTGACAATAGGGGTTTTGGGGCCAACGTCCTGACTTTC
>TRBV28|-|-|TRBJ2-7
CASGRTYEQYF
TGTGCCAGCGGGCGCACCTACGAGCAGTACTTC
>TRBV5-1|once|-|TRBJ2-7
CASSLRPGGLVYEQYF
TGCGCCAGCAGCTTGAGGCCCGGAGGGCTTGTGTACGAGCAGTACTTC
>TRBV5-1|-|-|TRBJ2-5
CASVRDSGQQETQYF
TGCGCCAGTGTCCGGGACTCAGGTCAGCAAGAGACCCAGTACTTC
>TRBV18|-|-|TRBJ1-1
CASSPPAPLLNTEAFF
TGTGCCAGCTCACCACCCGCGCCACTTTTGAACACTGAAGCTTTCTTT
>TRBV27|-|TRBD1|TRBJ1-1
CASSSGTGIRFLIF
TGTGCCAGCAGTTCAGGGACAGGTATCCGGTTTTTAATCTTT
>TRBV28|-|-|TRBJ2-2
CASSFGLLNTGELFF
TGTGCCAGCAGTTTTGGACTTTTGAACACCGGGGAGCTGTTTTTT
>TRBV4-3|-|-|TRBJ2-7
CASSQKAGLPLYEQYF
TGCGCCAGCAGCCAGAAGGCGGGACTCCCGCTGTACGAGCAGTACTTC
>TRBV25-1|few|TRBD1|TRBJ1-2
CASSPGTGVGYTF
TGTGCCAGCAGTCCCGGGACAGGGGTTGGCTACACCTTC
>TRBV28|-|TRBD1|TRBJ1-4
CASSKGVGQGLTKLFF
TGTGCCAGCAGTAAGGGGGTGGGACAGGGTCTAACGAAACTGTTTTTT
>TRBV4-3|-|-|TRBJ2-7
CASSQGVNGLPYEQYF
TGCGCCAGCAGCCAAGGGGTAAATGGACTACCCTACGAGCAGTACTTC
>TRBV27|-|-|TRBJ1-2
CASSSRSSYWGDGYTF
TGTGCCAGCAGTTCCCGATCCTCGTATTGGGGGGATGGCTACACCTTC
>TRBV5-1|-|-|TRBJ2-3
CASSSFFGGSTDTQYF
TGCGCCAGCAGCTCCTTCTTTGGCGGGAGCACAGATACGCAGTATTTT
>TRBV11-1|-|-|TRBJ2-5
CASSSSAGIQETQYF
TGTGCCAGCAGCTCGTCGGCGGGCATACAAGAGACCCAGTACTTC
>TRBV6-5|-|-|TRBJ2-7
CASSQSRYEQYF
TGTGCCAGCAGTCAGAGCAGGTACGAGCAGTACTTC
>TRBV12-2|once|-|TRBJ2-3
CASRPRPGTSTDTQYF
TGTGCAAGTCGCCCCCGGCCGGGGACTAGCACAGATACGCAGTATTTT
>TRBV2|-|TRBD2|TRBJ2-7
CASGGTSGEAPYEQYF
TGTGCCAGTGGCGGCACTAGCGGGGAAGCCCCCTACGAGCAGTACTTC
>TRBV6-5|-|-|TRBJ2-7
CASSYSAGTYEQYF
TGTGCCAGCAGTTACTCAGCAGGGACTTACGAGCAGTACTTC
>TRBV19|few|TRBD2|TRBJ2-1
CASSRVAGEYNEQFF
TGTGCCAGTAGTAGGGTAGCGGGGGAGTACAATGAGCAGTTCTTC
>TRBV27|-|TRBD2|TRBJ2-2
CASSPPGLAGTGELFF
TGTGCCAGCAGTCCCCCGGGACTAGCGGGGACCGGGGAGCTGTTTTTT
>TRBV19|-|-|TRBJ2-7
CASSPGGATYEQYF
TGTGCCAGTAGCCCGGGCGGGGCCACATACGAGCAGTACTTC
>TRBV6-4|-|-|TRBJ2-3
CASSVTHSTDTQYF
TGTGCCAGCAGTGTAACTCATAGCACAGATACGCAGTATTTT
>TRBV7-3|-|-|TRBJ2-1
CASSTLRLGEQFF
TGTGCCAGCAGCACCCTGAGACTAGGTGAGCAGTTCTTC
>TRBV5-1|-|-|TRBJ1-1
CASSLGLRGHMNTEAFF
TGCGCCAGCAGCTTGGGTCTCAGGGGCCACATGAACACTGAAGCTTTCTTT
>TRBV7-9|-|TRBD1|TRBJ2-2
CASRPGQGLKNGELFF
TGTGCCAGCAGACCCGGACAGGGGTTGAAAAACGGGGAGCTGTTTTTT
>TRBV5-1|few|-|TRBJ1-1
CASRLTLNTEAFF
TGCGCCAGCAGGTTGACACTGAACACTGAAGCTTTCTTT
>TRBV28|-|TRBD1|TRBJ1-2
CASISAGGSNYGYTF
TGTGCCAGCATTAGCGCAGGGGGCTCTAACTATGGCTACACCTTC
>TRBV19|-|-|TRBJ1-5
CASMGSGGVQPQHF
TGTGCCAGTATGGGCTCGGGGGGCGTGCAGCCCCAGCATTTT
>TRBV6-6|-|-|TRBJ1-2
CASRLSDGGGYTF
TGTGCCAGCAGACTAAGTGATGGAGGAGGCTACACCTTC
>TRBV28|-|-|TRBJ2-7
CASRIDTSSYEQYF
TGTGCCAGCAGAATCGACACAAGCTCCTACGAGCAGTACTTC
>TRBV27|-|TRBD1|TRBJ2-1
CASRRTGSYNEQFF
TGTGCCAGCAGAAGGACAGGCTCCTACAATGAGCAGTTCTTC
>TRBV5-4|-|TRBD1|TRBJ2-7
CASSRGQGRSSYEQYF
TGTGCCAGCAGCAGAGGACAGGGAAGAAGCTCCTACGAGCAGTACTTC
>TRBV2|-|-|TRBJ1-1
CASKPTLVQGTEAFF
TGTGCCAGCAAACCCACCTTGGTACAGGGTACTGAAGCTTTCTTT
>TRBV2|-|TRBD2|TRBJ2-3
CASSPLEAGVSDTQYF
TGTGCCAGCAGCCCTTTGGAAGCGGGAGTTTCAGATACGCAGTATTTT
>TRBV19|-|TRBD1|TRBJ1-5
CATRTGRKYSNQPQHF
TGTGCCACGCGGACAGGAAGAAAATATAGCAATCAGCCCCAGCATTTT
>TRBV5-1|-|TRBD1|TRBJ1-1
CASSETGEGTEAFF
TGCGCCAGCAGCGAGACAGGGGAGGGCACTGAAGCTTTCTTT
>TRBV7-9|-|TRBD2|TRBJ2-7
CASSSSGSWYEQYF
TGTGCCAGCAGCTCTAGCGGGAGTTGGTACGAGCAGTACTTC
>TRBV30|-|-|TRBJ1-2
CAWSVRGSYGYTF
TGTGCCTGGAGTGTACGAGGTTCGTATGGCTACACCTTC
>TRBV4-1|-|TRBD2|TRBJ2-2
CASSLKLAGGVLFF
TGCGCCAGCAGCCTGAAACTAGCGGGGGGCGTGCTGTTTTTT
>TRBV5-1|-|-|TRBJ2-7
CASSLNTAEAREQYF
TGCGCCAGCAGCTTGAATACGGCGGAGGCGCGGGAGCAGTACTTC
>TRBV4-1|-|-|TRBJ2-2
CASSQEPLTAGELFF
TGCGCCAGCAGCCAAGAGCCTCTAACAGCCGGGGAGCTGTTTTTT
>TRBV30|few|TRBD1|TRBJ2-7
CAWTQGAGSSYEQYF
TGTGCCTGGACGCAGGGGGCCGGCAGTTCCTACGAGCAGTACTTC
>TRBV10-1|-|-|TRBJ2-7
CASSEQGTYEQYF
TGCGCCAGCAGTGAACAGGGTACTTACGAGCAGTACTTC
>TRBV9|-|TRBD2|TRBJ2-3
CASSVSGGSSTDTQYF
TGTGCCAGCAGCGTTAGCGGGGGCTCCAGCACAGATACGCAGTATTTT